This TCR beta chain came from a study of technical replicates of blood from several donors. This table comes from immunoSEQ multiplex PCR, and its TCRdb copy is limited to in-frame clones, with some not included. The sample includes under 80,000 clones, roughly 96% seen only once; the top ten take roughly 0.21%. Germline V lookup: CDR1 MDHEN, CDR2 SYDVKM. Trimming took 10 bases from V and 4 from J, leaving 11 bases between them. The CDR3 spans 11 residues. The material sequenced was T cells isolated from PBMCs. The V gene is TRBV28, the J gene TRBJ2-7, with no clear D. The origin of this receptor is a human donor in good health. CDR3 nucleotides: TGTGCCACCCGTTACGGTTACGAGCAGTACTTC. Its translation: CATRYGYEQYF.